The 17 T cell receptor beta chains in this list originate from one sample, sequenced in a study of CD8 T cells in ankylosing spondylitis. TCRdb re-analysed the 5' RACE reads in MiXCR, keeping a single row per CDR3 protein. The sample includes approximately 540,000 distinct CDR3 sequences, roughly 12% of them seen just once. Their antigen targets remain unknown. Study conclusions and caveats: Ankylosing spondylitis blood appeared to carry a characteristic TCR beta motif of eight or nine highly homologous variants.

Material: blood, either unsorted or a sorted T cell fraction (not recorded which). These receptors were obtained from a male donor with ankylosing spondylitis.

This clonotype has just a few counts. The rearrangement uses TRBV11-1 and TRBJ1-2; a weak D match, TRBD1 (5 bases). Germline V gene sequence: CDR1 SGHAT, CDR2 FQDESV (reference sequence). The CDR3 length is 14 residues. The V gene lost 2 bases and the J gene lost 2 bases, with 9 bases spanning the gap. Here the CDR3 DNA reads TGTGCCAGCAGCTTAAACAGGTGGAACTATGGCTACACCTTC. This translates into CASSLNRWNYGYTF.

In this sample, this clonotype turned up many times. The chain combines TRBV7-2 with TRBJ2-1; 10 bases are shared with TRBD2. With 2 bases clipped from V and 8 bases from J, the junction kept 6 bases outside the gene matches. This CDR3 contains 15 residues. CDR1 is SGHTA and CDR2 is FQGNSA in the germline V gene. Here the CDR3 DNA reads TGTGCCAGCAGCTTATCGCTAGCGGGAGCCCATGAGCAGTTCTTC. This encodes CASSLSLAGAHEQFF.

J is TRBJ2-2 and V is TRBV5-1, with TRBD1 identical over 9 bases. Unmatched junction bases numbered 12, after V lost 4 bases and J lost 5 bases. The CDR3 contains 17 residues. Germline CDR1 reads SGHRS; CDR2 reads YFSETQ. The CDR3 sequence: CASSLQDRGPVTGELFF. In DNA form, the CDR3 reads TGCGCCAGCAGCCTCCAGGACAGGGGACCGGTTACCGGGGAGCTGTTTTTT.

V usage is TRBV20-1 and J usage is TRBJ2-6; the match to TRBD1 covers 7 bases. Trimming removed 3 bases from V and 3 bases from J; junction bases left unmatched: 5. Germline lookup yields CDR1 DFQATT and CDR2 SNEGSKA (reference sequence). The length of the CDR3 is 15 residues. The CDR3 coding sequence is TGCAGTGCTAGCCCAGGGGGATATGGGGCCAACGTCCTGACTTTC. Amino acids: CSASPGGYGANVLTF.

The V call is TRBV7-2, the J call TRBJ2-1, with TRBD2 matching over 9 bases. Germline V CDR1 and CDR2: SGHTA, FQGNSA. The length of the CDR3 is 15 residues. The V gene end was trimmed by 2 bases and the J gene end by 10 bases; junction bases not matched to a gene: 9. The CDR3 region is CASSLSRGGVKEQFF. Written as DNA, the CDR3 is TGTGCCAGCAGCTTAAGTCGCGGGGGGGTAAAAGAGCAGTTCTTC.

This clonotype occurred a few times. The V and J genes are TRBV12-3 or TRBV12-4 and TRBJ2-1; 8 bases line up with TRBD2. The V and J ends lost 7 bases and 0 bases, in that order; junction bases with no gene match: 5. The CDR3 loop spans 15 amino acids. CDR3: CASISGRSSYNEQFF. The CDR3 DNA is TGTGCCAGCATCAGCGGGAGAAGCTCCTACAATGAGCAGTTCTTC.

This clonotype was seen ten or more times. The chain combines TRBV29-1 with TRBJ1-4, with D maybe TRBD1 (5 bases). Germline V gene data show CDR1 as SQVTM and CDR2 as ANQGSEA. The CDR3 loop spans 15 amino acids. Trimming took 5 bases from V and 3 from J, leaving 16 bases between them. The CDR3 DNA follows: TGCAGCGTTCCCGGGGCGGACGGCCCTAATGAAAAACTGTTTTTT. Translated, it gives CSVPGADGPNEKLFF.

This clonotype has more than one count but fewer than ten. This chain uses TRBV15 with TRBJ2-4; no definite D call. Trimming left V 6 bases short and J 0 bases short, with 12 bases between. Germline V gene lookup returns CDR1 LNHNV and CDR2 YYDKDF (reference sequence). The CDR3 is made up of 15 amino acids. This chain's CDR3 is CATRASDIAKNIQYF. The CDR3 DNA reads as TGTGCCACCAGAGCGAGCGACATAGCCAAAAACATTCAGTACTTC.

This clonotype has a count of ten or more. The V gene is TRBV12-3 or TRBV12-4, the J gene TRBJ2-3; a weak D match, TRBD1 (6 bases). V was shortened by 5 bases and J by 3 bases, with 18 bases between the two germline ends. The CDR3 contains 16 residues. CDR3 nucleotide sequence: TGTGCCAGCAGTCCAGCAGGGGTTTTTGGGACAGATACGCAGTATTTT. Translation gives CASSPAGVFGTDTQYF.

This clonotype occurred a few times. V usage is TRBV7-2 and J usage is TRBJ2-1; D is perhaps TRBD2 (6 bases). The CDR3 sequence is 17 residues long. Germline V gene lookup returns CDR1 SGHTA and CDR2 FQGNSA. V lost 1 base and J lost 6, with 19 bases in between. CDR3 sequence (DNA): TGTGCCAGCAGCTTAGGAGCTACGACTAGTGTAAGCAATGAGCAGTTCTTC. Amino acids: CASSLGATTSVSNEQFF.

The chain uses TRBV30 and TRBJ1-1; D perhaps matches TRBD1 (6 bases). The CDR3 runs 13 residues. CDR1 GTSNPN and CDR2 SVGIG come from the germline V gene (reference sequence). V was cut by 2 bases and J by 1 base, with 8 bases left in between. CDR3 amino acids: CAWSMTGNTEAFF. CDR3 sequence (DNA): TGTGCCTGGAGTATGACAGGGAACACTGAAGCTTTCTTT.

This clonotype was counted between two and nine times. The chain couples TRBV6-4 to TRBJ1-1, with TRBD1 as a possible D gene (6 bases). Per germline, CDR1 MRHNA and CDR2 SNTAGT. V was shortened by 6 bases and J by 6 bases, with 23 bases between the two germline ends. The CDR3 extends over 16 amino acids. CDR3 sequence (DNA): TGTGCCAGCAGCAAACGGTTTTCGGGGGGCAAAGCTGAAGCTTTCTTT. This encodes CASSKRFSGGKAEAFF.

The rearrangement links TRBV20-1 to TRBJ1-6; D unclear. Germline values: CDR1 DFQATT, CDR2 SNEGSKA (reference sequence). This CDR3 is 15 amino acids long. V lost 3 bases and J lost 9, with 18 bases in between. The DNA for the CDR3 is TGCAGTGCTAGGCCTCCCGATTTGGGTTTTTCACCCCTCCACTTT. Amino acids: CSARPPDLGFSPLHF.

The rearrangement joins TRBV7-9 to TRBJ2-7; the D call may be TRBD1 or TRBD2 (5 bases each). CDR3 length: 15 residues. Germline loops: CDR1 SEHNR, CDR2 FQNEAQ (reference sequence). V lost 8 bases and J 3 bases, leaving 20 bases between the germline ends. The CDR3 DNA is TGTGCCAGCTCGCCCGGGACCTTGTTTTACTACGAGCAGTACGTC. Amino acids: CASSPGTLFYYEQYV.

In DNA form, the CDR3 reads TGCAGTAAAATCCCCGGGCTAGCGGGAGGTGATGAGCAGTTCTTC. This translates into CSKIPGLAGGDEQFF. The chain is built from TRBV20-1 and TRBJ2-1; 11 bases align to TRBD2. V trimming: 8 bases; J trimming: 8 bases; junction bases outside the gene matches: 14. The CDR3 contains 15 residues. Germline assignment: CDR1 DFQATT and CDR2 SNEGSKA (reference sequence).

This clonotype was observed a handful of times. V gene TRBV7-9 combines with J gene TRBJ2-1, with D unresolved. Germline values: CDR1 SEHNR, CDR2 FQNEAQ (reference sequence). Trimming stripped 5 bases from V and 2 bases from J, with 16 bases between. The length of the CDR3 is 16 residues. The CDR3 nucleotides read TGTGCCAGCAGCCTAGAGACCTCCTGGACCTACAATGAGCAGTTCTTC. It yields the protein CASSLETSWTYNEQFF.

The gene calls are TRBV5-1 and TRBJ2-1; possible D gene TRBD2, 7 bases. Germline V CDR1 and CDR2: SGHRS, YFSETQ. The CDR3 contains 13 residues. V was trimmed by 0 bases and J by 11 bases, leaving 12 bases between them. CDR3 sequence (DNA): TGCGCCAGCAGCTTGGAGGCGGGGGCGAAGCAGTTCTTC. Its translation: CASSLEAGAKQFF.